These T cell receptor beta chains were read from a single sample in a study of blood T cells in healthy people across ages. TCRdb re-analysed the 5' RACE reads in MiXCR, keeping a single row per CDR3 protein. The sample shows some 700,000 distinct CDR3 sequences, about 24% of them seen only once. The sample consisted of blood. Receptors were obtained from a man aged 65 to 79 in good health. Both conserved end residues are part of each CDR3. The order of the fields is CDR3 protein, CDR3 DNA, clone size, D gene, J gene, V gene. The D gene is left open where the match is weak. The size entry is marked missing in some rows and otherwise reads once, few, many or a size class.

CSVGGRRNEKLFF | TGCAGCGTTGGGGGCAGAAGAAATGAAAAACTGTTTTTT | - | - | TRBJ1-4 | TRBV29-1
CASSEGLVFEQFF | TGTGCCAGCAGCGAGGGACTAGTCTTCGAGCAGTTCTTC | - | TRBD2 | TRBJ2-1 | TRBV9
CASSDPPYTEAFF | TGTGCCAGCAGCGATCCACCCTACACTGAAGCTTTCTTT | - | - | TRBJ1-1 | TRBV9
CASSLAGPSGRGALNEQFF | TGTGCCAGCAGCTTAGCGGGTCCTAGCGGGAGGGGGGCTCTAAATGAGCAGTTCTTC | - | TRBD2 | TRBJ2-1 | TRBV7-2
CATSSPASSYNEQFF | TGTGCCACCAGCAGCCCGGCGAGCTCCTACAATGAGCAGTTCTTC | few | - | TRBJ2-1 | TRBV15
CASSLQQGAVGELFF | TGCGCCAGCAGCTTACAACAGGGGGCGGTCGGGGAGCTGTTTTTT | - | TRBD1 | TRBJ2-2 | TRBV5-1
CATSDLYETQYF | TGTGCCACCAGTGATTTGTATGAGACCCAGTACTTC | - | - | TRBJ2-5 | TRBV24-1
CASSLNRGSNQPQHF | TGTGCCAGCAGCTTAAACAGGGGAAGCAATCAGCCCCAGCATTTT | - | TRBD1 | TRBJ1-5 | TRBV7-8
CASSSEGGATDTQYF | TGTGCCAGCAGCAGTGAGGGGGGCGCCACAGATACGCAGTATTTT | - | - | TRBJ2-3 | TRBV9
CASSEISLRGTGELFF | TGTGCCAGCAGTGAAATCTCCCTTAGGGGGACCGGGGAGCTGTTTTTT | few | - | TRBJ2-2 | TRBV2
CASSRLLDQPQHF | TGTGCCAGCTCCCGACTCCTGGATCAGCCCCAGCATTTT | few | - | TRBJ1-5 | TRBV18
CASSTTGGAVRGVNIQYF | TGTGCCAGCAGTACGACAGGGGGCGCGGTTCGCGGTGTAAACATTCAGTACTTC | - | TRBD1 | TRBJ2-4 | TRBV6-5
CSARDTWNTGELFF | TGCAGTGCTAGAGATACCTGGAACACCGGGGAGCTGTTTTTT | many | - | TRBJ2-2 | TRBV20-1
CAISDPAAMNTEAFF | TGTGCCATCAGTGATCCTGCAGCCATGAACACTGAAGCTTTCTTT | - | - | TRBJ1-1 | TRBV10-3
CATSDFGQRNYGYTF | TGTGCCACCAGTGATTTTGGGCAGCGAAACTATGGCTACACCTTC | many | - | TRBJ1-2 | TRBV24-1
CSVVVRGRDTQYF | TGCAGCGTTGTGGTCAGGGGGAGAGATACGCAGTATTTT | - | TRBD1 | TRBJ2-3 | TRBV29-1
CASSSLYSTDTQYF | TGTGCCAGCAGCTCCCTGTACAGCACAGATACGCAGTATTTT | few | - | TRBJ2-3 | TRBV7-2
CSAQAGGDGYTF | TGCAGTGCGCAAGCAGGGGGCGATGGCTACACCTTC | - | TRBD1 | TRBJ1-2 | TRBV20-1
CATSREIGAPSHEKLFF | TGTGCCACCAGCAGAGAGATTGGGGCCCCGTCACATGAAAAACTGTTTTTT | - | - | TRBJ1-4 | TRBV15
CASILGLAGGLGNEQFF | TGTGCCAGCATCCTAGGCCTAGCGGGGGGGCTGGGCAATGAGCAGTTCTTC | - | TRBD2 | TRBJ2-1 | TRBV12-3/TRBV12-4
CATSRVGTGELFF | TGTGCCACCAGCAGGGTGGGGACCGGGGAGCTGTTTTTT | few | - | TRBJ2-2 | TRBV15
CSGWTGMNIEAFF | TGCAGCGGATGGACAGGGATGAACATTGAAGCTTTCTTT | few | TRBD1 | TRBJ1-1 | TRBV29-1
CAIRTSRDRDLNRYTF | TGTGCCATCAGGACCTCGCGGGACAGGGACCTAAATCGCTACACCTTC | - | TRBD1 | TRBJ1-2 | TRBV10-3
CASRSPTWSDFF | TGTGCCAGTAGGTCTCCTACATGGTCTGATTTCTTT | few | - | TRBJ1-1 | TRBV19
CSAQGGGNQPQHF | TGCAGTGCTCAGGGGGGGGGCAATCAGCCCCAGCATTTT | few | TRBD1 | TRBJ1-5 | TRBV20-1
CASSQRLRDRGADTIYF | TGTGCCAGCAGCCAGAGACTACGGGACAGGGGTGCAGACACCATATATTTT | - | TRBD1 | TRBJ1-3 | TRBV4-2
CASSLSGTGNQPQHF | TGTGCCAGCAGTTTGTCCGGGACAGGTAATCAGCCCCAGCATTTT | many | TRBD1 | TRBJ1-5 | TRBV12-3/TRBV12-4
CSVPIPSGLGEKLFF | TGCAGCGTTCCCATCCCGAGTGGTTTAGGTGAAAAACTGTTTTTT | many | - | TRBJ1-4 | TRBV29-1
CASSFGASNTGELFF | TGCGCCAGCAGCTTTGGGGCTTCGAACACCGGGGAGCTGTTTTTT | - | - | TRBJ2-2 | TRBV5-1
CSARDWRGGETQYF | TGCAGTGCTAGAGATTGGAGGGGTGGCGAGACCCAGTACTTC | - | - | TRBJ2-5 | TRBV20-1
CSATSAARGNQPQHF | TGCAGTGCTACATCCGCCGCCCGTGGCAATCAGCCCCAGCATTTT | few | - | TRBJ1-5 | TRBV20-1
CASSPSAGGLETQYF | TGTGCCAGCAGCCCATCGGCGGGGGGATTAGAGACCCAGTACTTC | - | TRBD2 | TRBJ2-5 | TRBV9
CASSYHRVSVTDTQYF | TGTGCCAGCAGTTACCACAGGGTTTCCGTCACAGATACGCAGTATTTT | many | - | TRBJ2-3 | TRBV6-6
CASSLLPKGGTQYF | TGTGCCAGCAGTCTACTCCCTAAGGGGGGGACCCAGTACTTC | - | - | TRBJ2-5 | TRBV12-3/TRBV12-4
CASNSLDSQPEGNIQYF | TGTGCCAGCAACTCACTAGACAGCCAACCGGAGGGGAACATTCAGTACTTC | few | - | TRBJ2-4 | TRBV7-9
CASGKGLAIDTQYF | TGTGCCTCTGGGAAGGGGCTAGCGATAGATACGCAGTATTTT | - | - | TRBJ2-3 | TRBV5-6
CASSPRAQETQYF | TGTGCCAGCTCACCTAGGGCCCAAGAGACCCAGTACTTC | - | - | TRBJ2-5 | TRBV18
CASSYSSGVGYEQYF | TGTGCCAGCAGTTACTCGTCAGGGGTGGGATACGAGCAGTACTTC | few | - | TRBJ2-7 | TRBV6-5
CASSLASSNQPQHF | TGTGCCAGCAGCCTGGCGAGTAGCAATCAGCCCCAGCATTTT | many | - | TRBJ1-5 | TRBV3-1
CASSLAVRSTDTQYF | TGTGCCAGCAGCTTAGCGGTGCGGAGCACAGATACGCAGTATTTT | - | - | TRBJ2-3 | TRBV7-9
CASRLTGDGKNIQYF | TGTGCCAGCAGACTGACAGGGGACGGCAAAAACATTCAGTACTTC | - | TRBD1 | TRBJ2-4 | TRBV7-9
CSAAIDREDQPQHF | TGCAGCGCCGCGATCGACAGGGAAGATCAGCCCCAGCATTTT | - | TRBD1 | TRBJ1-5 | TRBV29-1
CASSPPELVDTQYF | TGTGCCAGCTCACCCCCGGAGCTGGTAGATACGCAGTATTTT | many | - | TRBJ2-3 | TRBV18
CASMGLAGGSSYNEQFF | TGTGCCAGCATGGGACTAGCGGGAGGGAGCTCCTACAATGAGCAGTTCTTC | few | TRBD2 | TRBJ2-1 | TRBV2
CASSLEIKATNEKLFF | TGTGCCAGCAGCTTGGAAATCAAGGCAACTAATGAAAAACTGTTTTTT | - | - | TRBJ1-4 | TRBV7-2
CASSMQALSTDTQYF | TGTGCCAGCAGCATGCAAGCCCTAAGCACAGATACGCAGTATTTT | few | - | TRBJ2-3 | TRBV27
CASSSGGLSVTQYF | TGTGCCAGCAGTTCCGGGGGGTTAAGCGTGACCCAGTACTTC | - | TRBD2 | TRBJ2-5 | TRBV27
CASSRQGVSDTQYF | TGTGCCAGCAGCAGACAGGGGGTCTCGGATACGCAGTATTTT | - | TRBD1 | TRBJ2-3 | TRBV12-3/TRBV12-4
CASSLFPGTGMSGYTF | TGTGCCAGCAGCTTATTCCCCGGGACAGGGATGAGTGGCTACACCTTC | few | TRBD1 | TRBJ1-2 | TRBV7-3
CASSELSSGGLGEQFF | TGTGCCAGCAGTGAACTGTCTAGCGGGGGTCTTGGTGAGCAGTTCTTC | once | TRBD2 | TRBJ2-1 | TRBV6-1
CASSPASGRRVGNEQFF | TGCGCCAGCAGCCCCGCTAGCGGGAGACGGGTTGGCAATGAGCAGTTCTTC | few | TRBD2 | TRBJ2-1 | TRBV4-3
CAISDPGQGLSYNEQFF | TGTGCCATCAGTGACCCGGGACAGGGGCTATCCTACAATGAGCAGTTCTTC | many | TRBD1 | TRBJ2-1 | TRBV10-3
CASSLISGGRSSTDTQYF | TGTGCCAGCAGTTTAATTAGCGGGGGGAGATCTAGCACAGATACGCAGTATTTT | - | TRBD2 | TRBJ2-3 | TRBV12-3/TRBV12-4
CASSSDTSSETQYF | TGTGCCAGCAGTTCGGACACCTCTTCCGAGACCCAGTACTTC | few | - | TRBJ2-5 | TRBV7-2
CASSLAGTALFSEQFF | TGTGCCAGCAGCTTAGCCGGGACAGCTCTCTTTAGTGAGCAGTTCTTC | - | TRBD1 | TRBJ2-1 | TRBV11-1
CASSLRVSSLQETQYF | TGCGCCAGCAGCTTGCGGGTTTCCAGCCTTCAAGAGACCCAGTACTTC | - | - | TRBJ2-5 | TRBV5-1